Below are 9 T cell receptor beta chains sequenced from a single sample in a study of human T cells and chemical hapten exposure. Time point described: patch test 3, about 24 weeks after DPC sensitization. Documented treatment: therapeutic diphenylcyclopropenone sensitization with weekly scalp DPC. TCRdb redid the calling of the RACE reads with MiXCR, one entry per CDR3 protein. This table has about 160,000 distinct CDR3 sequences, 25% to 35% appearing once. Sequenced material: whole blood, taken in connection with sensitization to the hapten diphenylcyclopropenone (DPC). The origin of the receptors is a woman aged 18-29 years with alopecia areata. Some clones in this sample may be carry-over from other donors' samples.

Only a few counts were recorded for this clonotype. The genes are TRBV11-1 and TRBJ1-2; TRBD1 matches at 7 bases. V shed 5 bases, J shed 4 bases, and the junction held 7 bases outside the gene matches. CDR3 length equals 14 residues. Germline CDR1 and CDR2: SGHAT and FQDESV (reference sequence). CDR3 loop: CASSNRDRAYGYTF. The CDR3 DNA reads TGTGCCAGCAGCAACCGGGACAGAGCCTATGGCTACACCTTC.

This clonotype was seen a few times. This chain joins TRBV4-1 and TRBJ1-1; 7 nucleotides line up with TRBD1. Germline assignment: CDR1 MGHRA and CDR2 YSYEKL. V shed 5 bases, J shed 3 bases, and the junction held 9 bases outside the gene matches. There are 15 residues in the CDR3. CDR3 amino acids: CASSFVHRGYTEAFF. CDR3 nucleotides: TGCGCCAGCAGCTTTGTCCACAGGGGCTACACTGAAGCTTTCTTT.

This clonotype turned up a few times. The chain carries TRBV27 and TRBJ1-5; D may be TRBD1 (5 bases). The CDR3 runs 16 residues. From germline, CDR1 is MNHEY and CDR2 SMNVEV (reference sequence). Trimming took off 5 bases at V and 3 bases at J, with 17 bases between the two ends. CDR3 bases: TGTGCCAGCAGTCCCTGGGGCAGGTCCTACAATCAGCCCCAGCATTTT. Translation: CASSPWGRSYNQPQHF.

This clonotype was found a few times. Written as DNA, the CDR3 is TGTGCCAGCAGCTTAGCCCCTTTGCGGGAGGCCGGAGGTGAGCAGTTCTTC. This codes for CASSLAPLREAGGEQFF. The chain is built from TRBV7-2 and TRBJ2-1; 8 positions agree with TRBD2. Germline trimming cut 0 bases from V and 9 bases from J; bases unmatched to any gene: 13. Germline V gene sequence: CDR1 SGHTA, CDR2 FQGNSA. The CDR3 sequence is 17 residues long.

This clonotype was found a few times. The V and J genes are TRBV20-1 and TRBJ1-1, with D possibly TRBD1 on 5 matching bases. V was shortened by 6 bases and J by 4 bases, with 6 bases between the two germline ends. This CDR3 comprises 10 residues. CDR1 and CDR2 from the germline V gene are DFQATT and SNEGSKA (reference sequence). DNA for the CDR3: TGCAGTGCCGGGGCCACTGAAGCTTTCTTT. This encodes CSAGATEAFF.

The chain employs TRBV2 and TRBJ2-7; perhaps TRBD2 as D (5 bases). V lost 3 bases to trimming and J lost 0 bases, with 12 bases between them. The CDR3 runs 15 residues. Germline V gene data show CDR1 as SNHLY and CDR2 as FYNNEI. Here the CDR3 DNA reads TGTGCCAGCAGTGAGGGCCGGGGAAGCTCCTACGAGCAGTACTTC. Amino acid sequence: CASSEGRGSSYEQYF.

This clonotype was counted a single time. CDR3: CSVERGRDTQYF. In DNA form, the CDR3 reads TGCAGCGTTGAAAGGGGAAGGGATACGCAGTATTTT. The gene calls are TRBV29-1 and TRBJ2-3; tentative D call: TRBD1 (5 bases). Between the trimmed V and J ends, which lost 2 bases and 6 bases, there was a span of 9 bases. The germline V gene encodes CDR1 SQVTM and CDR2 ANQGSEA. CDR3 size: 12 residues.

CDR3 nucleotide sequence: TGTGCCAGCAGCTTAGGACGGCAGAACACTGAAGCTTTCTTT. Translated: CASSLGRQNTEAFF. The chain employs TRBV7-2 and TRBJ1-1; D remains ambiguous. The germline CDR1 and CDR2 sequences are SGHTA and FQGNSA. V lost 1 base and J lost 1, with 7 bases in between. The CDR3 spans 14 residues.

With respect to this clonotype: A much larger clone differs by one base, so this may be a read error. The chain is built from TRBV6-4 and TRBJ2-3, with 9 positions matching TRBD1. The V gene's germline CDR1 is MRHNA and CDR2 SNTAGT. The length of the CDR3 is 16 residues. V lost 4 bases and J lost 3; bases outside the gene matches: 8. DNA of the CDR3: TGTGCCAGCAGTGGCACACCGGGACAGGGTACAGATACGCAGTATTTT. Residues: CASSGTPGQGTDTQYF.